These T cell receptor beta chains were read from a single sample in a study of blood T cell repertoires in COVID-19. Sequencing used immunoSEQ multiplex PCR; TCRdb keeps in-frame clones, though not all of them. This sample has 150,000 to 200,000 clones; over 75% occur once, and the top ten carry around 0.53%. Sequencing was performed on peripheral blood. These receptors came from a man aged 45-65 years with acute or convalescent COVID-19. The conserved cysteine and the conserved F or W are not part of the CDR3 here. Size is omitted from some rows. Given values are once, few, many or a class for expanded clones.

V	J	size	CDR3
TRBV2	TRBJ2-7	NA	ASSRGAGESYEQY
TRBV7-9	TRBJ2-2	NA	ASTILAGGPNTGELF
TRBV5-5	TRBJ2-1	once	ASSPLAVSYNEQF
TRBV10-2	TRBJ2-3	once	ASTEGDSADTQY
TRBV9	TRBJ2-5	few	ASSVTWQGETQY
TRBV4-1	TRBJ2-2	NA	ASSPIAGGTGELF
TRBV7-2	TRBJ1-2	NA	ASNRDRGPYYGYT
TRBV6-6	TRBJ1-4	NA	ASSTTDGNEKLF
TRBV9	TRBJ2-3	once	ASSVGQREGTQY
TRBV4-1	TRBJ2-1	NA	ASSLQTTGGNEQF
TRBV7-2	TRBJ2-3	NA	ASSFGRVGDTQY
TRBV6-5	TRBJ2-6	NA	ASNPKSSGANVLT
TRBV5-3	TRBJ2-3	NA	AGSSRDTQY
TRBV7-2	TRBJ2-1	NA	ASSLARTLEQF
TRBV11-3	TRBJ2-7	NA	ASSKAYGEQY
TRBV6-5	TRBJ2-7	NA	ASRRTGDYEQY
TRBV19	TRBJ2-3	NA	ASSTPSLPPTDTQY
TRBV5-4	TRBJ2-1	NA	ASSRGGTQNEQF
TRBV28	TRBJ1-5	NA	ASSPTRADNQPQH
TRBV5-1	TRBJ2-1	NA	ASRRLAGGVTPNYNEQF
TRBV21-1	TRBJ1-5	NA	ASQGQSLGPQH
TRBV28	TRBJ2-1	NA	ASSWDSSYNEQF
TRBV14	TRBJ1-4	NA	ASSPRGEKLF
TRBV28	TRBJ1-6	NA	ASSAAQGQVNSPLH
TRBV27	TRBJ2-2	NA	ASSTSWTGLAGELF
TRBV6-5	TRBJ2-3	NA	ASRIAGASTDTQY
TRBV10-3	TRBJ2-2	NA	AISVSGTGNTGELF
TRBV29-1	TRBJ1-3	NA	SGRQGNQASGNTIY
TRBV28	TRBJ1-1	NA	ASGQSPNTEAF
TRBV5-6	TRBJ2-3	NA	ASSILAGATDTQY
TRBV9	TRBJ2-5	NA	ASSVTSAAQETQY
TRBV9	TRBJ1-3	NA	ASSEGGTGRGTIY
TRBV11-2	TRBJ2-5	NA	ASSLVFGEQETQY
TRBV6-1	TRBJ1-5	NA	ASSEGGRFGQPQH
TRBV6-1	TRBJ1-5	NA	ASREGETGQPQH
TRBV5-6	TRBJ2-5	NA	ASSSDRGWYQETQY
TRBV28	TRBJ2-7	NA	ASSFEAGYTYEQY
TRBV29-1	TRBJ2-3	NA	SVAGTNSYDTQY
TRBV27	TRBJ2-7	NA	ASSSSYGQY
TRBV4-1	TRBJ2-1	NA	ASRPGTSIYNEQF
TRBV10-3	TRBJ2-7	NA	ATFDTDRGYEQY
TRBV3-1/TRBV3-2	TRBJ1-4	NA	ASSQSLVGLVF
TRBV2	TRBJ2-4	NA	ASSEFSIQY
TRBV19	TRBJ1-4	NA	ASSMGGSEKLF
TRBV19	TRBJ1-1	medium-sized	ASSSWEGHTEAF